The 12 T cell receptor beta chains listed next were all sequenced from one sample in a study of beta chain features in type 1 diabetes. Every bit of the isolated RNA underwent reverse transcription, so sequencing read expressed TCRB transcripts. TCRdb keeps only in-frame clones here, not all; method: immunoSEQ multiplex PCR. Among about 240,000 clones, 25% to 30% were seen once, and the ten largest hold 4%. Sequenced sample: central memory CD4+ T cells from blood. These receptors were taken from a man younger than 40 in good health.

This clone was recorded a few times. V is TRBV6-5 and J is TRBJ1-5; 7 bases agree with TRBD1. V was clipped by 0 bases and J by 4 bases; unmatched bases: 6. This CDR3 comprises 16 residues. CDR1 is MNHEY and CDR2 is SVGAGI in the germline V gene. CDR3 residues: CASSYSATGTNQPQHF. CDR3 bases: TGTGCCAGCAGTTACTCGGCGACAGGGACAAATCAGCCCCAGCATTTT.

The rearrangement links TRBV6-1 to TRBJ2-6, with a possible D match to TRBD2 (5 bases). The V gene's germline CDR1 is MNHNS and CDR2 SASEGT. Trimming pared 1 base from V and 2 bases from J, leaving 6 bases between. The CDR3 is 15 amino acids. This chain's CDR3 is CASSEDGTGANVLTF. The CDR3 bases are TGTGCCAGCAGTGAAGACGGGACTGGGGCCAACGTCCTGACTTTC.

The table lists this clone with a few counts. The chain uses TRBV7-9 and TRBJ2-2; 7 positions match TRBD2. Germline V gives CDR1 SEHNR, CDR2 FQNEAQ (reference sequence). This CDR3 has 18 residues. The V gene end was trimmed by 5 bases and the J gene end by 2 bases; junction bases not matched to a gene: 14. As DNA, the CDR3 is TGTGCCAGCAGCCCTCAATCAGCGGGGATGGGTAACACCGGGGAGCTGTTTTTT. It specifies CASSPQSAGMGNTGELFF.

This clone was detected a few times. The chain couples TRBV30 to TRBJ1-1; no clear D. V lost 7 bases and J 3 bases, leaving 12 bases between the germline ends. There are 12 residues in the CDR3. The germline V gene has CDR1 GTSNPN and CDR2 SVGIG (reference sequence). CDR3 sequence (DNA): TGTGCCTTAAAGGACCGGTACACTGAAGCTTTCTTT. Its protein is CALKDRYTEAFF.

This clone has more than one count but fewer than ten. The chain is built from TRBV29-1 and TRBJ2-2; D is undetermined. V was trimmed by 0 bases and J by 1 base, leaving 9 bases between them. The germline V gene has CDR1 SQVTM and CDR2 ANQGSEA. This CDR3 has 15 amino acids. The CDR3 DNA reads TGCAGCGTTGAAGATTTCAGGAAGAACACCGGGGAGCTGTTTTTT. Amino acids: CSVEDFRKNTGELFF.

This chain links TRBV30 with TRBJ1-5; 7 nucleotides match TRBD1. V dropped 1 base and J dropped 3; count of bases not matched to a gene: 3. This CDR3 has 14 residues. CDR1 and CDR2 from the germline V gene are GTSNPN and SVGIG (reference sequence). The CDR3 DNA follows: TGTGCCTGGAGTGCGGGACAGCCCAATCAGCCCCAGCATTTT. Translating gives CAWSAGQPNQPQHF. Full variable domain (missing parts from reference TRBV30 and TRBJ1-5): SQTIHQWPATLVQPVGSPLSLECTVEGTSNPNLYWYRQAAGRGLQLLFYSVGIGQISSEVPQNLSASRPQDRQFILSSKKLLLSDSGFYLCAWSAGQPNQPQHFGDGTRLSIL.

The chain recombines TRBV7-8 with TRBJ2-3; D is undetermined. Trimming removed 6 bases at V and 3 bases at J, with 13 bases between. The CDR3 totals 14 residues. CDR1 is SGHVS, CDR2 FQNEAQ, per germline. Here the CDR3 DNA reads TGTGCCAGCAGTTGGGTAGTGGGTACAGATACGCAGTATTTT. It translates to CASSWVVGTDTQYF.

A single count supports this clone. The J gene is TRBJ2-3, the V gene TRBV28, with 8 nucleotides matching TRBD1. V lost 5 bases and J lost 2; bases outside the gene matches: 9. Germline values: CDR1 MDHEN, CDR2 SYDVKM. The CDR3 length is 16 residues. The CDR3 here is CASSPTGDRITDTQYF. As DNA, the CDR3 is TGTGCCAGCAGTCCGACAGGGGACCGGATCACAGATACGCAGTATTTT.

The chain joins TRBV15 to TRBJ2-5; D ambiguous. The CDR3 totals 13 residues. Trimming shortened V by 0 bases and J by 3 bases, and 5 bases separated the two germline ends. Germline values: CDR1 LNHNV, CDR2 YYDKDF (reference sequence). The CDR3 nucleotides read TGTGCCACCAGCAGAGATCAGAAAGAGACCCAGTACTTC. It yields the protein CATSRDQKETQYF.

The chain links TRBV28 to TRBJ1-2; D is ambiguous. Germline CDR1 reads MDHEN; CDR2 reads SYDVKM. V lost 2 bases, J lost 0 bases, and 4 bases lay in between. This CDR3 has 13 amino acids. DNA of the CDR3: TGTGCCAGCAGTTTACGGGCTAACTATGGCTACACCTTC. It translates to CASSLRANYGYTF.

The sample holds many counts of this clone. This chain joins TRBV18 and TRBJ2-1; TRBD1 matches 7 bases. The V segment lost 6 bases and the J segment 7 bases; nucleotides outside the gene matches: 6. Germline CDR1 is KGHSH and CDR2 is LQKENI. This CDR3 comprises 13 residues. CDR3 sequence: CASSRVRGNEQFF. The CDR3 DNA sequence: TGTGCCAGCTCCCGGGTCAGGGGGAATGAGCAGTTCTTC.

There are a few counts of this clone. This chain uses TRBV6-1 with TRBJ2-5, with D tentatively TRBD1 (5 bases). Deletions cut 5 bases from V and 5 bases from J, with 12 bases between. This CDR3 comprises 13 residues. CDR1 and CDR2 (germline): MNHNS, SASEGT. As DNA, the CDR3 is TGTGCCAGCAGTACCCCCAACAGGGAGACCCAGTACTTC. It encodes CASSTPNRETQYF.